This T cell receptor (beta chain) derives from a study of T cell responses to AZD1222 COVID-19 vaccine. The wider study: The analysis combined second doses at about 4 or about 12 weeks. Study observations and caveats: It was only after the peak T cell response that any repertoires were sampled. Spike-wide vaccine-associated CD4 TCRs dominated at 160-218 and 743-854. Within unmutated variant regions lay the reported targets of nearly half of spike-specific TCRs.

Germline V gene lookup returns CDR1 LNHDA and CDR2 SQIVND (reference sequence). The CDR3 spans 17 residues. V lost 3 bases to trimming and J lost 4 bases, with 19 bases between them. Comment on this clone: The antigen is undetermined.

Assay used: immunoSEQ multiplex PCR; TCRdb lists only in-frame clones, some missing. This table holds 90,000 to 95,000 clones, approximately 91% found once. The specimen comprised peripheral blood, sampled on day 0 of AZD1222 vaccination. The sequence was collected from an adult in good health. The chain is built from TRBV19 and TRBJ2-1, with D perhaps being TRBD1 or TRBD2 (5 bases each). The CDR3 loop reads CASSIPVGASLYNEQFF. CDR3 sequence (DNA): TGTGCCAGTAGTATTCCCGTCGGGGCTAGCTTATACAATGAGCAGTTCTTC.